Each of the 4 T cell receptor beta chains below was sequenced from the same sample in a study of long-term antiretroviral therapy in people with HIV. Samples were assayed with immunoSEQ v3.0 at survey level. Generated by immunoSEQ multiplex PCR, the TCRdb table keeps only in-frame clones and is missing some. The sample has approximately 30,000 clones; less than 90% are singletons. This specimen was unsorted PBMCs, taken 0.4 years after starting antiretroviral therapy. These receptors were collected from a man between 18 and 29 years old with HIV.

The chain recombines TRBV10-2 with TRBJ1-1; 8 bases are a match to TRBD1. The CDR3 length is 14 residues. Germline lookup yields CDR1 WSHSY and CDR2 SAAADI. V gave up 6 bases and J gave up 1 base; unmatched junction bases: 4. CDR3 region: CASSDRGENTEAFF. The CDR3 nucleotides read TGCGCCAGCAGCGACAGGGGAGAGAACACTGAAGCTTTCTTT.

The chain couples TRBV5-1 to TRBJ2-1, with 7 bases identical to TRBD1. J was trimmed by 7 bases and V by 2 bases; bases with no gene match: 9. The germline gives CDR1 SGHRS, CDR2 YFSETQ. This CDR3 has 15 amino acids. In DNA, the CDR3 is TGCGCCAGCAGCTTTTCCGGGACAGCCTCTAATGAGCAGTTCTTC. Translation: CASSFSGTASNEQFF.

The chain has TRBV27 and TRBJ2-7, with TRBD2 as a possible D gene (5 bases). This CDR3 is 18 amino acids long. Germline-derived CDR1 and CDR2 are MNHEY and SMNVEV (reference sequence). V was shortened by 5 bases and J by 1 base, with 24 bases between the two germline ends. The CDR3 nucleotides are TGTGCCAGCAGTCCTCGGACGGAGGTGAACGCTTTTTCCTACGAGCAGTACTTC. This gives the protein CASSPRTEVNAFSYEQYF.

This sequence joins TRBV7-8 and TRBJ1-3, with 10 bases that match TRBD1. The V gene end was trimmed by 5 bases and the J gene end by 5 bases; junction bases not matched to a gene: 12. This CDR3 is 17 amino acids long. CDR1 SGHVS and CDR2 FQNEAQ come from the germline V gene. As DNA, the CDR3 is TGTGCCAGCAGCCTGGGGACAGGGGCGTCGCCCCGAAACACCATATATTTT. Residues: CASSLGTGASPRNTIYF.